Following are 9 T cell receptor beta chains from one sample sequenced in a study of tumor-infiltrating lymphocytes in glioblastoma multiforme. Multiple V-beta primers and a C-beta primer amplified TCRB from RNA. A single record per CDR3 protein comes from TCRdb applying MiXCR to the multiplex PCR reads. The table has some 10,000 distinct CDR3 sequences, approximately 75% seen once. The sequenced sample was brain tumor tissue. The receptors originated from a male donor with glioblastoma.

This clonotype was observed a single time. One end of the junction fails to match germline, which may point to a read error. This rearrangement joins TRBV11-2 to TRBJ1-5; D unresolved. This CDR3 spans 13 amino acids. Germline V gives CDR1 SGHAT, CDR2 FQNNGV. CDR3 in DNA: TGTGCCAGCAACTTAGCAGAGGATCAGTCCCAGCATTTT. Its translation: CASNLAEDQSQHF.

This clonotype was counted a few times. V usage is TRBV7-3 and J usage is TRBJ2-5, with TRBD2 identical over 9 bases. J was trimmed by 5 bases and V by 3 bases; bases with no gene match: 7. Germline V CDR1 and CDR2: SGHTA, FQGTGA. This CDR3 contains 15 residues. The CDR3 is CASSLGSGRLETQYF. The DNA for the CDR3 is TGTGCCAGCAGCTTGGGTAGCGGGAGATTGGAGACCCAGTACTTC. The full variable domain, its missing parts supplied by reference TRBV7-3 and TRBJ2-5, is GAGVSQTPSNKVTEKGKYVELRCDPISGHTALYWYRQSLGQGPEFLIYFQGTGAADDSGLPNDRFFAVRPEGSVSTLKIQRTERGDSAVYLCASSLGSGRLETQYFGPGTRLLVL.

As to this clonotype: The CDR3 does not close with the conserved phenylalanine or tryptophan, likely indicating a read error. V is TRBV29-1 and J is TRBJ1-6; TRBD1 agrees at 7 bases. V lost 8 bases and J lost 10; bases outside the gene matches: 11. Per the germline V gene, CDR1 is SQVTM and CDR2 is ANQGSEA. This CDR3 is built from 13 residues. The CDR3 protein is CSIARDRESPLHY. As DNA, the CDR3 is TGCAGCATTGCAAGGGACAGAGAATCACCCCTCCACTAT.

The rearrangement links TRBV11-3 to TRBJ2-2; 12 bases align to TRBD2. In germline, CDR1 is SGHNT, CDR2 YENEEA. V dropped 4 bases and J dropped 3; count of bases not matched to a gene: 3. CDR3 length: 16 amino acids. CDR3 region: CASSSLAGGYTGELFF. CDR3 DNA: TGTGCCAGCAGCTCCCTAGCGGGAGGGTACACCGGGGAGCTGTTTTTT. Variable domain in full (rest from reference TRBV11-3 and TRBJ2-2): EAGVVQSPRYKIIEKKQPVAFWCNPISGHNTLYWYLQNLGQGPELLIRYENEEAVDDSQLPKDRFSAERLKGVDSTLKIQPAELGDSAVYLCASSSLAGGYTGELFFGEGSRLTVL.

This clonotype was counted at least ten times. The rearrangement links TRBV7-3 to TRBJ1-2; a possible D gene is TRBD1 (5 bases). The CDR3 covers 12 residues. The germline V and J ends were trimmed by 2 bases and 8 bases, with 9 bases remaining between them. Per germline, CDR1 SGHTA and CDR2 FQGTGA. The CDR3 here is CASSLQGEGYTF. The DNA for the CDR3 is TGTGCCAGCAGCTTACAGGGCGAGGGCTACACCTTC.

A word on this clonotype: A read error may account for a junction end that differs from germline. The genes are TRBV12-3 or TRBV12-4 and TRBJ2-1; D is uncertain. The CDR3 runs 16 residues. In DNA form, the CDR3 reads TGTGCCAGCAGTTCGACCTGGGCTATGCCCCAAGAGACCCGGTACTTC. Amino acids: CASSSTWAMPQETRYF.

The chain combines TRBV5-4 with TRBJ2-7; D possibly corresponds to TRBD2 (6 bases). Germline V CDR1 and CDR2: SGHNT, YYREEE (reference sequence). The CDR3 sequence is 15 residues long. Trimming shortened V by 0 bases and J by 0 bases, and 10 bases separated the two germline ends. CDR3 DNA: TGTGCCAGCAGCTTGGGCGGGGAGAGCTCCTACGAGCAGTACGTC. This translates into CASSLGGESSYEQYV.

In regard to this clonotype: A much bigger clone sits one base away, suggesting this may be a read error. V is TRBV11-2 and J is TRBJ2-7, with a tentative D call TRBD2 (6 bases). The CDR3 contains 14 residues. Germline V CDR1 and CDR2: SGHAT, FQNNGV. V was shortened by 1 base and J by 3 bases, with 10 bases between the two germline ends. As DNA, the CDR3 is TGTGCCAGCAGCTTAGGCCCTAGCGTCTACGAGCAGTACTTC. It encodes CASSLGPSVYEQYF.

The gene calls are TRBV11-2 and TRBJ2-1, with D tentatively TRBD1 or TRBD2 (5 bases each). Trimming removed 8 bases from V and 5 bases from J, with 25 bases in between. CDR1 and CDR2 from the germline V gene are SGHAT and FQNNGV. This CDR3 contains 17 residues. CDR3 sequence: CASGRTGWDGSDNEQFF. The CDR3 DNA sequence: TGTGCCAGCGGCCGAACGGGCTGGGACGGGTCGGACAATGAGCAGTTCTTC.